The TCR beta chain described here comes from a study of blood T cell repertoires in COVID-19. Turning to the study itself: The study drew acute and convalescent COVID-19 samples from the United States, Italy and Spain. PBMCs, B-cell-depleted T cells, or T cells provided the cDNA or gDNA that made up the material.

In the original analysis: Reference gene primer amplification gave nucleated cell count estimates. Assay: immunoSEQ multiplex PCR; the TCRdb copy retains only in-frame clones and omits some. The V and J calls and clone size are taken from that table; D and trimming were inferred from the DNA. Of over 55,000 clones listed, approximately 84% are singletons. This clonotype originated in an elderly man with COVID-19, enrolled during active disease. The sequenced sample was peripheral blood.

This CDR3 reads CASSLGLAGSEQETQYF. The CDR3 DNA reads TGTGCCAGCAGCTTAGGGCTAGCGGGTAGCGAACAAGAGACCCAGTACTTC. The gene calls are TRBV7-3 and TRBJ2-5, with 8 nucleotides matching TRBD2. Trimming cost V 2 bases and J 2 bases; bases outside gene matches: 10. From germline, CDR1 is SGHTA and CDR2 FQGTGA. CDR3 length: 17 residues.